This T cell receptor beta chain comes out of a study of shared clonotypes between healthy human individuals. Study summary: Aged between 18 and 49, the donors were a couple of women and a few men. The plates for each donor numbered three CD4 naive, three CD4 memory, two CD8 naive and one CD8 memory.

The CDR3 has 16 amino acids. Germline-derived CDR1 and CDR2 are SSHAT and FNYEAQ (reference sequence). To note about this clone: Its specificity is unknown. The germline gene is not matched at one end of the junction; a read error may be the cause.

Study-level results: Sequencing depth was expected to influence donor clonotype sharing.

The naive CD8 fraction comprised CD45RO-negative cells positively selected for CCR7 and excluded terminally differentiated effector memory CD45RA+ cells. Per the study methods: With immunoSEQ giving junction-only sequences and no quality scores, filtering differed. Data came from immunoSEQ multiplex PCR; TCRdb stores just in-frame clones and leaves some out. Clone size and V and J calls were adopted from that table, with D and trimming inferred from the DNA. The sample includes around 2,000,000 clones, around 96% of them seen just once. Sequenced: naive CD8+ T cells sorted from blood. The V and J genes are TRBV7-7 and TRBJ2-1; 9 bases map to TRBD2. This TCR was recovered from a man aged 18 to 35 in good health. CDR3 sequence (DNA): TGTGCTAGCAGCTTAGCGATGGGTAGCGGGAGTAATGAGCAGTTCTTC. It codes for CASSLAMGSGSNEQFF.